The 6 T cell receptor beta chains below were found in one sample sequenced in a study of T cell responses to AZD1222 COVID-19 vaccine. Libraries were prepared by immunoSEQ multiplex PCR; TCRdb keeps only in-frame clonotypes and omits some of them. The sample gives approximately 110,000 clones, 87% of which show up once; approximately 1.3% is in the top ten. The sample consisted of peripheral blood, taken on day 0 of AZD1222 vaccination. The receptors shown here come from an adult in good health.

The V and J genes are TRBV2 and TRBJ1-4; the match to TRBD1 covers 8 bases. V shed 1 base and J 1 base; nucleotides not matched to a gene: 8. Germline V lookup: CDR1 SNHLY, CDR2 FYNNEI. The length of the CDR3 is 18 residues. CDR3 sequence: CASSEDRGTYLTNEKLFF. For the CDR3, the DNA is TGTGCCAGCAGTGAAGACAGGGGGACGTATTTAACTAATGAAAAACTGTTTTTT.

The chain is built from TRBV19 and TRBJ2-7; a possible D gene is TRBD1 (6 bases). This CDR3 has 14 amino acids. V was clipped by 9 bases and J by 3 bases, with 18 bases between them. Per the germline V gene, CDR1 is LNHDA and CDR2 is SQIVND (reference sequence). In DNA form, the CDR3 reads TGTGCCAGCAGAACCCGGGACAAGAGCTACGAGCAGTACTTC. Encoded protein: CASRTRDKSYEQYF.

The J gene is TRBJ1-2, the V gene TRBV29-1; D is unclear. This CDR3 contains 11 residues. Germline CDR1 SQVTM, CDR2 ANQGSEA. The V end was cut by 1 base, the J end by 5 bases, with 5 bases between. The CDR3 loop reads CSVEGVYGYTF. CDR3 nucleotide sequence: TGCAGCGTTGAAGGGGTTTATGGCTACACCTTC.

The chain employs TRBV5-1 and TRBJ2-3; 9 bases match TRBD2. Germline loops: CDR1 SGHRS, CDR2 YFSETQ. The CDR3 contains 16 residues. V dropped 3 bases and J dropped 1; count of bases not matched to a gene: 6. The CDR3 DNA reads as TGCGCCAGCAGCTCCGACCCTAGCGGGGGCACAGATACGCAGTATTTT. Translation: CASSSDPSGGTDTQYF.

In DNA, the CDR3 is TGTGCCAGCAGTCCCACTGGACTAGCGGGGGGAAGGACAGATACGCAGTATTTT. It codes for CASSPTGLAGGRTDTQYF. This sequence joins TRBV6-6 and TRBJ2-3, with TRBD2 identical over 14 bases. The CDR3 runs to 18 residues. The trim removed 5 bases at V and 3 bases at J, leaving 10 bases unmatched. Germline assignment: CDR1 MNHNY and CDR2 SVGAGI (reference sequence).

In this sample, this clone turned up a few times. CDR3 nucleotides: TGTGCCAGCAGTCTACGACAGGGGTCGACACCCCTCCACTTT. Protein product: CASSLRQGSTPLHF. The gene calls are TRBV27 and TRBJ1-6; 8 bases match TRBD1. Trimming removed 5 bases from V and 11 bases from J; junction bases left unmatched: 8. There are 14 residues in the CDR3. From germline, CDR1 is MNHEY and CDR2 SMNVEV (reference sequence).